The 21 T cell receptor beta chains listed next were all sequenced from one sample in a study of cytomegalovirus exposure and HLA in healthy donors. The study ran its PCR with 60 Vbeta and 13 Jbeta primers. The repertoire was sequenced with immunoSEQ multiplex PCR; TCRdb's copy has only in-frame clones and lacks some. Of about 160,000 clones listed, more than 60% are singletons. The sample comprised PBMCs. Receptors originate from a woman aged 25 to 39 in good health and CMV-seronegative.

This clone was counted a few times. The V call is TRBV28, the J call TRBJ1-1; tentative D call: TRBD1 (6 bases). Looked up from germline, CDR1 is MDHEN and CDR2 is SYDVKM. V dropped 3 bases and J dropped 5 bases, with 7 bases sitting between them. There are 12 residues in the CDR3. This chain's CDR3 is CASSFRGTEAFF. The CDR3 DNA sequence: TGTGCCAGCAGTTTTAGGGGGACTGAAGCTTTCTTT. Supplemented by reference TRBV28 and TRBJ1-1, the full variable domain reads DVKVTQSSRYLVKRTGEKVFLECVQDMDHENMFWYRQDPGLGLRLIYFSYDVKMKEKGDIPEGYSVSREKKERFSLILESASTNQTSMYLCASSFRGTEAFFGQGTRLTVV.

This sequence joins TRBV25-1 and TRBJ1-1; D call uncertain. CDR3 size: 14 residues. V was trimmed by 1 base and J by 4 bases, leaving 10 bases between them. The germline gives CDR1 MGHDK, CDR2 SYGVNS. The CDR3 bases are TGTGCCAGCAGTGAATGGGAGGGATCCACTGAAGCTTTCTTT. This encodes CASSEWEGSTEAFF.

V and J are TRBV5-1 and TRBJ1-1; a weak D match, TRBD1 (5 bases). Trimming shortened V by 0 bases and J by 0 bases, and 9 bases separated the two germline ends. Germline V gene sequence: CDR1 SGHRS, CDR2 YFSETQ. The CDR3 is 15 amino acids. The CDR3 DNA follows: TGCGCCAGCAGCTTGGAGTCAGGGCTGAACACTGAAGCTTTCTTT. It translates to CASSLESGLNTEAFF.

This sequence joins TRBV5-1 and TRBJ1-1, with a possible D match to TRBD1 (5 bases). Trimming left V 7 bases short and J 0 bases short, with 13 bases between. The CDR3 runs 14 residues. CDR1 SGHRS and CDR2 YFSETQ come from the germline V gene. The CDR3 sequence: CASSGGFLNTEAFF. DNA for the CDR3: TGCGCCAGCTCGGGGGGGTTCTTGAACACTGAAGCTTTCTTT.

V usage is TRBV30 and J usage is TRBJ1-2; TRBD1 matches 7 bases. J gave up 2 bases and V 6 bases, and 3 bases lay outside the gene matches. This CDR3 has 12 amino acids. CDR1 is GTSNPN and CDR2 is SVGIG in the germline V gene (reference sequence). The CDR3 region is CACYRGNYGYTF. CDR3 nucleotides: TGTGCCTGCTACAGGGGCAACTATGGCTACACCTTC.

The rearrangement uses TRBV19 and TRBJ1-2; 11 nucleotides line up with TRBD1. V shed 5 bases and J 6 bases; nucleotides not matched to a gene: 8. The V gene's germline CDR1 is LNHDA and CDR2 SQIVND (reference sequence). This CDR3 is built from 15 residues. The CDR3 DNA reads as TGTGCCAGTAGTTCCTCCGGGACAGGGGGGGATGGCTACACCTTC. Its protein product is CASSSSGTGGDGYTF.

This clone has a handful of counts. This rearrangement joins TRBV7-9 to TRBJ1-1, with D possibly matching TRBD1 (6 bases). CDR1 and CDR2 (germline): SEHNR, FQNEAQ (reference sequence). The CDR3 spans 12 residues. Trimming removed 4 bases from V and 7 bases from J, with 10 bases in between. In nucleotides, the CDR3 is TGTGCCAGCAGCTCAAGACAGGTTGAAGCTTTCTTT. As protein: CASSSRQVEAFF.

V is TRBV9 and J is TRBJ2-2, with 11 bases lining up with TRBD2. This CDR3 comprises 16 residues. The germline V gene has CDR1 SGDLS and CDR2 YYNGEE. The V segment lost 4 bases and the J segment 1 base; nucleotides outside the gene matches: 3. Here the CDR3 reads CASSPLAGGNTGELFF. CDR3 nucleotides: TGTGCCAGCAGCCCCCTAGCGGGGGGGAACACCGGGGAGCTGTTTTTT.

The CDR3 DNA sequence: TGTGCCAGTAGTATTCAGGGGGTATCGAACACCGGGGAGCTGTTTTTT. It yields the protein CASSIQGVSNTGELFF. The chain couples TRBV19 to TRBJ2-2; 7 bases match TRBD1. J lost 0 bases, V lost 3 bases, and 4 bases had no gene match. The CDR3 covers 16 residues. Germline lookup yields CDR1 LNHDA and CDR2 SQIVND (reference sequence). Combining the CDR3 with reference TRBV19 and TRBJ2-2 gives the whole variable domain DGGITQSPKYLFRKEGQNVTLSCEQNLNHDAMYWYRQDPGQGLRLIYYSQIVNDFQKGDIAEGYSVSREKKESFPLTVTSAQKNPTAFYLCASSIQGVSNTGELFFGEGSRLTVL.

This clone is a singleton in its sample. The chain uses TRBV15 and TRBJ1-2; no reliable D call. V gave up 0 bases and J gave up 6 bases, with 8 bases separating them. CDR1 and CDR2 (germline): LNHNV, YYDKDF (reference sequence). The CDR3 is 13 residues long. The CDR3 spells CATSRDQRDGYTF. In DNA form, the CDR3 reads TGTGCCACCAGCAGAGATCAGAGGGATGGCTACACCTTC.

Only a few counts were recorded for this clone. The genes are TRBV6-5 and TRBJ2-1; TRBD2 aligns across 7 bases. Germline loops: CDR1 MNHEY, CDR2 SVGAGI. The trim removed 0 bases at V and 9 bases at J, leaving 8 bases unmatched. This CDR3 has 15 residues. The CDR3 sequence is CASSYSGGEGTEQFF. DNA for the CDR3: TGTGCCAGCAGTTACTCGGGGGGGGAGGGTACTGAGCAGTTCTTC.

The V and J genes are TRBV6-1 and TRBJ1-2; 10 bases are shared with TRBD1. J gave up 7 bases and V 4 bases, and 9 bases lay outside the gene matches. There are 15 residues in the CDR3. CDR1 MNHNS and CDR2 SASEGT come from the germline V gene. CDR3 residues: CASSGSTGGGFGYTF. The CDR3 bases are TGTGCCAGCAGTGGTTCGACAGGGGGCGGTTTTGGCTACACCTTC.

The rearrangement uses TRBV7-8 and TRBJ1-4; a weak D match, TRBD1 (6 bases). Trimming took off 1 base at V and 6 bases at J, with 12 bases between the two ends. CDR3 length: 15 amino acids. From germline, CDR1 is SGHVS and CDR2 FQNEAQ. CDR3 in amino acids: CASSLGGRGDEKLFF. The CDR3 region has the DNA TGTGCCAGCAGCTTAGGGGGCAGGGGTGATGAAAAACTGTTTTTT.

CDR3: CASSLRTGRSTGELFF. The DNA for the CDR3 is TGTGCCAGCAGTTTAAGGACAGGGAGGTCCACCGGGGAGCTGTTTTTT. The chain recombines TRBV2 with TRBJ2-2; 8 positions match TRBD1. V gave up 5 bases and J gave up 4 bases; unmatched junction bases: 9. The germline gives CDR1 SNHLY, CDR2 FYNNEI. The CDR3 has 16 residues.

This clone was seen once. The gene calls are TRBV12-5 and TRBJ1-3; D may be TRBD1 (5 bases). V gave up 6 bases and J gave up 2 bases, with 14 bases separating them. This CDR3 has 15 residues. Germline CDR1 and CDR2: LGHNT and FRNRAP. The CDR3 DNA is TGTGCTAGTGGCCGGCCGCGGGGCCCTGGAAACACCATATATTTT. Its protein is CASGRPRGPGNTIYF. The full variable domain, its missing parts supplied by reference TRBV12-5 and TRBJ1-3, is DARVTQTPRHKVTEMGQEVTMRCQPILGHNTVFWYRQTMMQGLELLAYFRNRAPLDDSGMPKDRFSAEMPDATLATLKIQPSEPRDSAVYFCASGRPRGPGNTIYFGEGSWLTVV.

This clone has only one observation. This chain connects TRBV18 to TRBJ1-2; 9 nucleotides agree with TRBD1. The CDR3 totals 16 residues. Trimming cost V 2 bases and J 5 bases; bases outside gene matches: 9. CDR1 is KGHSH, CDR2 LQKENI, per germline. CDR3 region: CASSPLATGGGYGYTF. CDR3 coding DNA: TGTGCCAGCTCACCATTAGCTACAGGGGGCGGTTATGGCTACACCTTC.

The genes are TRBV15 and TRBJ1-4, with D unclear. Germline CDR1 reads LNHNV; CDR2 reads YYDKDF (reference sequence). The CDR3 covers 16 residues. The V end lost 4 bases, the J end lost 6 bases, and 18 bases lay between the germline ends. For the CDR3, the DNA is TGTGCCACCAGCAAGCCCATCGGGAAGATAGATGAAAAACTGTTTTTT. Translation: CATSKPIGKIDEKLFF.

The chain has TRBV5-1 and TRBJ1-1; 8 positions agree with TRBD1. Germline V gene data show CDR1 as SGHRS and CDR2 as YFSETQ. The junction had 12 bases not matched to a gene; V was cut back by 9 bases and J by 5 bases. This CDR3 is built from 14 residues. The CDR3 DNA sequence: TGCGCCACCGTCCCTGGACAGGGTGATACTGAAGCTTTCTTT. Translation gives CATVPGQGDTEAFF.

This chain connects TRBV28 to TRBJ1-2; D is possibly TRBD1 (5 bases). Trimming cost V 3 bases and J 0 bases, with 17 bases left between them. The CDR3 runs to 17 residues. Germline loops: CDR1 MDHEN, CDR2 SYDVKM. As DNA, the CDR3 is TGTGCCAGCAGTTTGCGGAGCTGGGGCAGAACTAACTATGGCTACACCTTC. The encoded protein is CASSLRSWGRTNYGYTF.

The V and J genes are TRBV7-9 and TRBJ1-2; 7 nucleotides match TRBD1. The length of the CDR3 is 14 residues. Per germline, CDR1 SEHNR and CDR2 FQNEAQ (reference sequence). J was trimmed by 4 bases and V by 4 bases; bases with no gene match: 6. The CDR3 DNA reads TGTGCCAGCAGCTACTCCGGGACAGCCTATGGCTACACCTTC. It codes for CASSYSGTAYGYTF.

This chain uses TRBV27 with TRBJ2-6; 7 bases match TRBD1. The CDR3 has 18 amino acids. With 5 bases clipped from V and 0 bases from J, the junction kept 10 bases outside the gene matches. From germline, CDR1 is MNHEY and CDR2 SMNVEV (reference sequence). The CDR3 DNA reads TGTGCCAGCAGTACCCGGACAGGAAGTAGCTCTGGGGCCAACGTCCTGACTTTC. Its protein product is CASSTRTGSSSGANVLTF.